This T cell receptor beta chain is drawn from a study of T and B cells in COVID-19 patients. Across the study: Of 20 to 25 active-infection patients, more than 9 were critically ill with mechanical ventilation or extracorporeal membrane oxygenation.

This clonotype rates as medium-sized. This CDR3 is 15 amino acids long. The V gene's germline CDR1 is MNHNY and CDR2 SVGAGI (reference sequence). V lost 4 bases, J lost 4 bases, and 4 bases stayed unmatched. BIOMED2 TRB-A/B primer pools were used in multiplex TRB PCR. TCRdb re-analysed the multiplex PCR reads in MiXCR, keeping a single row per CDR3 protein. The sample includes more than 4,000 distinct CDR3 sequences, 21% of them seen just once. TRB was amplified from around 250-500 ng of blood genomic DNA. The chain couples TRBV6-6 to TRBJ2-6; 7 bases fit TRBD1. The sample was blood. The source of this sequence is a human donor with active COVID-19. CDR3 DNA: TGTGCCAGCAGTTCCGACAGGGCCGGGGCCAACGTCCTGACTTTC. This codes for CASSSDRAGANVLTF.